A selection of T cell receptor beta chains follows, all from one sample in a study of blood T cell repertoires in COVID-19. Here immunoSEQ multiplex PCR was the method, and the copy in TCRdb shows in-frame clones only, minus some. The sample contains about 140,000 clones, approximately 80% of which appear only once. The sequencing sample was made of PBMCs or T cells enriched from blood (not recorded which). The receptors derive from a man in his 70s who had been exposed to COVID-19. Both conserved end residues are part of each CDR3. Each record gives: J gene, clone size, CDR3 length, D gene, V gene, CDR3 DNA, CDR3 protein. A D gene is named only where the DNA matches it firmly. Rows may omit the clone size; those that give it use once, few, many or a size class.

TRBJ1-2,-,15,-,TRBV3-1/TRBV3-2,TGTGCCAGCAGCCAAGAGGACAGAATCATGGGAGGCTACACCTTC,CASSQEDRIMGGYTF
TRBJ2-1,-,15,-,TRBV19,TGTGCCAGTAGTATAGATCACCCAACAGGGAAGGAGCAGTTCTTC,CASSIDHPTGKEQFF
TRBJ2-3,-,16,TRBD2,TRBV6-6,TGTGCCAGCAGTCGAATAGCGGGAGTGCAGGGAGATACGCAGTATTTT,CASSRIAGVQGDTQYF
TRBJ2-3,-,16,TRBD2,TRBV11-1,TGTGCCAGCAGCGCTAAACTAGCGGGGGTCACAGATACGCAGTATTTT,CASSAKLAGVTDTQYF
TRBJ2-7,-,14,TRBD2,TRBV7-2,TGTGCCAGCAGCTTAAGCGGACTAGTCTACGAGCAGTACTTC,CASSLSGLVYEQYF
TRBJ2-7,-,16,TRBD1,TRBV7-9,TGTGCCAGCAGCCCGAGGGACAGTTACCACTCCTACGAGCAGTACTTC,CASSPRDSYHSYEQYF
TRBJ1-2,-,13,TRBD1,TRBV2,TGTGCCAGCAGGGGACAGGGATACTATGGCTACACCTTC,CASRGQGYYGYTF
TRBJ2-3,-,13,-,TRBV11-3,TGTGCCAGCAGCTTAGATCCCGGGTCAACGCAGTATTTT,CASSLDPGSTQYF
TRBJ2-5,-,20,TRBD1,TRBV18,TGTGCCAGCTCAGGGGACTTGGGGACAGGGGGCGCAAGTGGACAAGAGACCCAGTACTTC,CASSGDLGTGGASGQETQYF
TRBJ2-5,-,15,TRBD1,TRBV7-6,TGTGCCAGCAGCCTACAGGGGCAAAAAGTGGAGACCCAGTACTTC,CASSLQGQKVETQYF
TRBJ1-1,-,16,-,TRBV5-1,TGCGCCAGCAAATTTACAGGTCGGGGGGATAACACTGAAGCTTTCTTT,CASKFTGRGDNTEAFF
TRBJ1-2,-,14,-,TRBV7-2,TGTGCCAGCAGCTTAGACGGAGGGACGGTCGGCTACACCTTC,CASSLDGGTVGYTF
TRBJ1-1,-,14,-,TRBV7-9,TGTGCCAGCAGCCGGACTGCAATTAACACTGAAGCTTTCTTT,CASSRTAINTEAFF
TRBJ2-1,few,13,-,TRBV19,TGTGCCAGTAGTAGCGCCCAATACAATGAGCAGTTCTTC,CASSSAQYNEQFF
TRBJ2-5,-,18,TRBD2,TRBV3-1/TRBV3-2,TGTGCCAGCAGCCAAGATCCGGGGCTAGCGGGAGTCCAAGAGACCCAGTACTTC,CASSQDPGLAGVQETQYF
TRBJ2-7,few,13,-,TRBV27,TGTGCCAGCATGGGGGCAAATTCCTACGAGCAGTACTTC,CASMGANSYEQYF
TRBJ2-5,-,14,-,TRBV9,TGTGCCAGCAGCGCGGACAACTACCAAGAGACCCAGTACTTC,CASSADNYQETQYF
TRBJ2-2,-,18,TRBD1,TRBV19,TGTGCCAGTAGTACCCGGGGGGGACAGGGGGCGAACACCGGGGAGCTGTTTTTT,CASSTRGGQGANTGELFF
TRBJ1-2,-,16,-,TRBV28,TGTGCCAGCAGTGCTCCTCGGGGGGATGGGAACTATGGCTACACCTTC,CASSAPRGDGNYGYTF
TRBJ2-3,-,16,TRBD1,TRBV28,TGTGCCAGCAGTGCACAGGGGGCAAGTCGCACAGATACGCAGTATTTT,CASSAQGASRTDTQYF
TRBJ2-7,few,14,-,TRBV3-1/TRBV3-2,TGTGCCAGCAGCCATTCCAGGGGATCCTACGAGCAGTACTTC,CASSHSRGSYEQYF
TRBJ2-7,once,15,TRBD2,TRBV7-6,TGTGCCAGCAGCTTAGAGGCTAGCGGGGCCTACGAGCAGTACTTC,CASSLEASGAYEQYF
TRBJ2-2,-,14,-,TRBV7-2,TGTGCCAGCAGCTTTTTACTAAACACCGGGGAGCTGTTTTTT,CASSFLLNTGELFF
TRBJ1-2,-,16,TRBD1,TRBV7-2,TGTGCCAGCAGCCCCACTAGGGGACAGGGGGCGGGAGGCTACACCTTC,CASSPTRGQGAGGYTF
TRBJ1-4,-,14,-,TRBV5-1,TGCGCCAGCAGCTGGACAACTCGGGATGAAAAACTGTTTTTT,CASSWTTRDEKLFF
TRBJ2-1,-,17,TRBD2,TRBV6-4,TGTGCCAGCAGTGGATCCCCCCTGACTAGCTTAGACAATGAGCAGTTCTTC,CASSGSPLTSLDNEQFF
TRBJ2-3,-,12,-,TRBV7-3,TGTGCCAGCAGCCCCGCTGGCGGTACGCAGTATTTT,CASSPAGGTQYF
TRBJ1-1,-,13,-,TRBV5-1,TGCGCCAAAATGGCGGGAGAGAACACTGAAGCTTTCTTT,CAKMAGENTEAFF
TRBJ2-5,-,13,-,TRBV29-1,TGCAGCGTTGAAGGGGGCCTCCGGGAGACCCAGTACTTC,CSVEGGLRETQYF
TRBJ1-2,-,11,-,TRBV20-1,TGCAGTGCCGGAATGGGAGGGCGCCATGAATTC,CSAGMGGRHEF
TRBJ1-1,-,12,-,TRBV6-5,TGTGCCAGCAGTTACGGAACAGGTGAAGCTTTCTTT,CASSYGTGEAFF
TRBJ2-3,-,17,-,TRBV7-2,TGTGCCAGCAGCCCTCGACCGGGATCCGGGGAGGCAGATACGCAGTATTTT,CASSPRPGSGEADTQYF
TRBJ2-5,-,17,TRBD2,TRBV5-1,TGCGCCAGCAGCTTTTACAGGGGACTTAGCGGGGGAGAGACCCAGTACTTC,CASSFYRGLSGGETQYF
TRBJ1-1,few,15,-,TRBV7-2,TGTGCCAGCAGCCCCCAGACAGGAATGAACACTGAAGCTTTCTTT,CASSPQTGMNTEAFF
TRBJ1-4,-,14,TRBD1,TRBV29-1,TGCAGCGTTGCCGACAGGGGCCAGAGGGAAAAACTGTTTTTT,CSVADRGQREKLFF
TRBJ1-5,-,15,-,TRBV6-6,TGTGCCAGCAGTACCGGGGGTGATAGCAATCAGCCCCAGCATTTT,CASSTGGDSNQPQHF
TRBJ1-6,few,19,-,TRBV11-3,TGTGCCAGCAGCTTAGTCAGGGGCGAACTAAGCTCCTATAATTCACCCCTCCACTTT,CASSLVRGELSSYNSPLHF
TRBJ1-2,-,14,-,TRBV6-5,TGTGCCAGCAGCTCACCTCATCAGGGGCATGGCTACACCTTC,CASSSPHQGHGYTF
TRBJ2-1,-,14,TRBD2,TRBV10-1,TGCGCCAGCAGTCGCGGGGGCTCCTACAATGAGCAGTTCTTC,CASSRGGSYNEQFF
TRBJ2-1,-,17,-,TRBV28,TGTGCCAGCAGTATCCCACAGGGTGGAAGTGAAAAAAATGAGCAGTTCTTC,CASSIPQGGSEKNEQFF
TRBJ1-4,-,14,TRBD1,TRBV11-2,TGTGCCAGCAGCTCCGGACAGGGAACTGAAAAACTGTTTTTT,CASSSGQGTEKLFF
TRBJ1-3,-,16,TRBD1,TRBV9,TGTGCCAGCAGCGTAGCTATCCAGGGGGCTGGAAACACCATATATTTT,CASSVAIQGAGNTIYF
TRBJ1-4,few,17,-,TRBV23-1,TGCGCCAGCAGTCAAGCAGACAGGTCCTCAACTAATGAAAAACTGTTTTTT,CASSQADRSSTNEKLFF
TRBJ1-5,-,14,-,TRBV2,TGTGCCAGCAGCGAACAGGGAGGGAATCAGCCCCAGCATTTT,CASSEQGGNQPQHF
TRBJ2-7,-,18,-,TRBV7-2,TGTGCCAGCAGCTTAGGGACGCGGGGAGCCTCGGCCTCCTACGAGCAGTACTTC,CASSLGTRGASASYEQYF
TRBJ1-2,-,13,TRBD1,TRBV18,TGTGCCAGCTCACCGGACAGGGGCTATGGCTACACCTTC,CASSPDRGYGYTF
TRBJ1-2,-,13,-,TRBV27,TGTGCCAGCAGTCTCCCGGGGGGCTATGGCTACACCTTC,CASSLPGGYGYTF
TRBJ1-6,-,15,TRBD1,TRBV2,TGTGCCAGCAGGACACAGGGGGCAAGTAATTCACCCCTCCACTTT,CASRTQGASNSPLHF
TRBJ1-5,-,16,-,TRBV5-6,TGTGCCAGCAGCTTGTTGGGTCGGAGCATCAATCAGCCCCAGCATTTT,CASSLLGRSINQPQHF
TRBJ2-1,-,13,-,TRBV7-3,TGTGCCAGCAGCTTAAACATTTACAATGAGCAGTTCTTC,CASSLNIYNEQFF
TRBJ1-5,-,15,-,TRBV21-1,TGTGCCAGCCGGATTCCGGACAGTTTGGAACAGCCCCAGCATTTT,CASRIPDSLEQPQHF